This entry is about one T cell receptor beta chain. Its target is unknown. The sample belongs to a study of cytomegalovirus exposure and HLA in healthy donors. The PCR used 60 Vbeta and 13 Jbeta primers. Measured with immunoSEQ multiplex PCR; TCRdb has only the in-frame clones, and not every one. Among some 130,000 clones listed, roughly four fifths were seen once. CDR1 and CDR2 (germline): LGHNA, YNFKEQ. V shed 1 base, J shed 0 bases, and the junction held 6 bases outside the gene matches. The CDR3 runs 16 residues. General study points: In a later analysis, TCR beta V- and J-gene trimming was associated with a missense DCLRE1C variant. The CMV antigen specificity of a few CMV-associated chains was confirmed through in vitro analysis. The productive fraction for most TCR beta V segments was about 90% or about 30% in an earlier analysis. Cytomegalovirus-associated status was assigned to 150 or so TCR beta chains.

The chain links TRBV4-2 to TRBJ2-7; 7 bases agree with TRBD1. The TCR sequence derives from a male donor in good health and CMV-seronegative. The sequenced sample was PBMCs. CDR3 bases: TGTGCCAGCAGCCAAGTTGACCGGGACAGCTCCTACGAGCAGTACTTC. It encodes CASSQVDRDSSYEQYF.